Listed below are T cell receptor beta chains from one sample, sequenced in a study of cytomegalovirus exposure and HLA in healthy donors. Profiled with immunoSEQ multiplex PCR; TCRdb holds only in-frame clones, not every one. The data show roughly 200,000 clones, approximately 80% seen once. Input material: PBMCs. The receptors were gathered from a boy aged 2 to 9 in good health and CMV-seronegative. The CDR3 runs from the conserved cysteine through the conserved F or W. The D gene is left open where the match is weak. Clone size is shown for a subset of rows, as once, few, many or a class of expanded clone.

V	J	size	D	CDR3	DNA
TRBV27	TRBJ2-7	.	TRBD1	CASSLTGAIEQYF	TGTGCCAGCAGTTTAACAGGGGCCATCGAGCAGTACTTC
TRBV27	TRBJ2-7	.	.	CASSLSHGEQYF	TGTGCCAGCAGTTTATCGCACGGGGAGCAGTACTTC
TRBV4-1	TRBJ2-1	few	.	CASSQRPEPYNEQFF	TGCGCCAGCAGCCAAAGGCCGGAGCCCTACAATGAGCAGTTCTTC
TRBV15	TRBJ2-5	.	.	CATSRSGDFQETQYF	TGTGCCACCAGCAGATCGGGAGATTTTCAAGAGACCCAGTACTTC
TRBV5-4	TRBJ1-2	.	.	CASSLDRTVGYGYTF	TGTGCCAGCAGCTTGGACAGGACAGTTGGTTATGGCTACACCTTC
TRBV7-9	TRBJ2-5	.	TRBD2	CASSSKAGGPGETQYF	TGTGCCAGCAGCTCCAAAGCGGGGGGGCCGGGAGAGACCCAGTACTTC
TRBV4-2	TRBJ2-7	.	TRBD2	CASSQASGGLPHEQYF	TGTGCCAGCAGCCAAGCTAGCGGGGGGCTCCCCCACGAGCAGTACTTC
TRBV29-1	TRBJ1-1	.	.	CSVEWGLATEAFF	TGCAGCGTTGAGTGGGGGCTGGCCACTGAAGCTTTCTTT
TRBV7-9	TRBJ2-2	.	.	CASSQGEDTGELFF	TGTGCCAGCAGTCAGGGGGAGGACACCGGGGAGCTGTTTTTT
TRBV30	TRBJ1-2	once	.	CAWTGEGPYGYTF	TGTGCCTGGACAGGGGAGGGGCCCTATGGCTACACCTTC